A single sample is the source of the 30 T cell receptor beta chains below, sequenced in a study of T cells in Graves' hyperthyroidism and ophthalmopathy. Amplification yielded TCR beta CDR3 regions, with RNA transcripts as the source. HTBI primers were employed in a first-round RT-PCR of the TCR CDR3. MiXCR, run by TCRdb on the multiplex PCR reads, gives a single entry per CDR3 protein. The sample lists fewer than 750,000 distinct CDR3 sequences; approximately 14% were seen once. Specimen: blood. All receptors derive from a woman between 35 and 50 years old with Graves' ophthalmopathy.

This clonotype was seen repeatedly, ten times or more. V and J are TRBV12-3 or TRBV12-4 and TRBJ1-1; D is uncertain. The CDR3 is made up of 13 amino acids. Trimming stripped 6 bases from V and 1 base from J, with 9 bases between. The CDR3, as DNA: TGTGCCAGCAGCTTTTCGGAGAACACTGAAGCTTTCTTT. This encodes CASSFSENTEAFF.

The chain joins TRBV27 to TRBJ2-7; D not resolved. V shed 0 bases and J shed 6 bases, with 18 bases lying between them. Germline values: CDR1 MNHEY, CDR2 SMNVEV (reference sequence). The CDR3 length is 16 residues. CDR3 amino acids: CASSLSNGPSSSEQYF. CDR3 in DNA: TGTGCCAGCAGTTTATCGAATGGGCCCTCATCCAGCGAGCAGTACTTC.

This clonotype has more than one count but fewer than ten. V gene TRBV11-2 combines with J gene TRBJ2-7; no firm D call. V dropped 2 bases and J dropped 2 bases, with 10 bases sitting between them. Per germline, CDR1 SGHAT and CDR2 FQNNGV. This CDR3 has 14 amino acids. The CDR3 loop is CASSLFVTTYEQYF. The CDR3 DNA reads TGTGCCAGCAGCTTATTTGTCACAACCTACGAGCAGTACTTC.

The CDR3 DNA reads as TGCGCCAGCAGCCAAGAGAGGTTAGGTGGCGAGCAGTACTTC. Protein: CASSQERLGGEQYF. The chain is built from TRBV4-3 and TRBJ2-7; D unresolved. Germline values: CDR1 LGHNA, CDR2 YSLEER. V was pared by 0 bases and J by 6 bases, with 12 bases between. The CDR3 contains 14 residues.

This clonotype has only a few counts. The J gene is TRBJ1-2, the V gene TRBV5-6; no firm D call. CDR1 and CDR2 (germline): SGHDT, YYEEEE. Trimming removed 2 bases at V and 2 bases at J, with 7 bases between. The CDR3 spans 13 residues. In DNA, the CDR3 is TGTGCCAGCAGCTTTACGGAGAACTATGGCTACACCTTC. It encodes CASSFTENYGYTF.

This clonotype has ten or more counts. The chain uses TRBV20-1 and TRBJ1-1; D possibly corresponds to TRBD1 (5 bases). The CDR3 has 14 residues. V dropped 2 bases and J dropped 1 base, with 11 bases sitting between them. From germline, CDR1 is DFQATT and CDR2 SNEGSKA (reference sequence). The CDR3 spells CSARSGAGNTEAFF. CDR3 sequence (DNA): TGCAGTGCTAGATCCGGGGCGGGGAACACTGAAGCTTTCTTT.

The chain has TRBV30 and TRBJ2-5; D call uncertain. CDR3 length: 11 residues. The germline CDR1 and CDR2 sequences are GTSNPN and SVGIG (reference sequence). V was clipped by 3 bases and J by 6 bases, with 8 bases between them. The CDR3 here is CAWSESKTQYF. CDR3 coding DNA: TGTGCCTGGAGCGAGTCGAAGACCCAGTACTTC. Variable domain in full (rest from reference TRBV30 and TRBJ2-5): SQTIHQWPATLVQPVGSPLSLECTVEGTSNPNLYWYRQAAGRGLQLLFYSVGIGQISSEVPQNLSASRPQDRQFILSSKKLLLSDSGFYLCAWSESKTQYFGPGTRLLVL.

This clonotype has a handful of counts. CDR3 amino acids: CASSSPGEEAFF. The CDR3 DNA reads as TGTGCCAGCAGTTCCCCGGGAGAGGAAGCTTTCTTT. The rearrangement joins TRBV6-2 or TRBV6-3 to TRBJ1-1; D is unclear. The CDR3 is 12 residues long. Germline values: CDR1 MNHEY, CDR2 SVGEGT. V lost 4 bases and J lost 8, with 11 bases in between.

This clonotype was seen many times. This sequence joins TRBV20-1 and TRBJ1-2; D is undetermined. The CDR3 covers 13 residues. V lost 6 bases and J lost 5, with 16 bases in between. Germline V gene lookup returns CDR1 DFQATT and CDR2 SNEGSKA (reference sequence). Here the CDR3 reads CSATPGRQYGYTF. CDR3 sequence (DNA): TGCAGTGCCACCCCCGGGAGGCAATATGGCTACACCTTC.

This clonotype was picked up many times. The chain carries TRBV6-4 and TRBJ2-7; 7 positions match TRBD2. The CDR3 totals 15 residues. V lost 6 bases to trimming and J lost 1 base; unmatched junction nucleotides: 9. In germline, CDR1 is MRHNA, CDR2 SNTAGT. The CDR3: CASSGLRGESYEQYF. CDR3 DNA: TGTGCCAGCAGCGGGCTCCGGGGGGAATCCTACGAGCAGTACTTC.

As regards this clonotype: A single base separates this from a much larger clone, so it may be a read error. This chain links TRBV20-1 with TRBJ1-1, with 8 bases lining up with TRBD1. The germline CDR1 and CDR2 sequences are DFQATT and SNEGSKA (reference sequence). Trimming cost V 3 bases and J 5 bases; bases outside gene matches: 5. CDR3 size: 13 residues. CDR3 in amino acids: CSARATGVTEAFF. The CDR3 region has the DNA TGCAGTGCTAGGGCGACAGGGGTAACTGAAGCTTTCTTT.

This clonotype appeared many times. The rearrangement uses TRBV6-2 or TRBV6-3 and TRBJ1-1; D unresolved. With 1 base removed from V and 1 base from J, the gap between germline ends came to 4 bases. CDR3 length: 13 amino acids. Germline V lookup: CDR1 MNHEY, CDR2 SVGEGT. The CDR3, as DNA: TGTGCCAGCAGTTACTTGTGGAACACTGAAGCTTTCTTT. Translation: CASSYLWNTEAFF.

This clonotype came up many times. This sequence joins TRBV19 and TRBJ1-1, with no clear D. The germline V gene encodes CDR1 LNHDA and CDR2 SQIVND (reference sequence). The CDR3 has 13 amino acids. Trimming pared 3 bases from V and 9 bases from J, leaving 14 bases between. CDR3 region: CASSIRSLSKAFF. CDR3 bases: TGTGCCAGTAGTATCAGGTCCCTGAGTAAAGCTTTCTTT.

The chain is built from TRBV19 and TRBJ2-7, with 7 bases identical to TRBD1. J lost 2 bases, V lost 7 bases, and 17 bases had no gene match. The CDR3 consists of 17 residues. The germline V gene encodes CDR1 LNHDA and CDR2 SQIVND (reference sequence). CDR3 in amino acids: CASMPNWVSGGTYEQYF. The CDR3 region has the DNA TGTGCCAGTATGCCGAATTGGGTGTCAGGGGGTACCTACGAGCAGTACTTC.

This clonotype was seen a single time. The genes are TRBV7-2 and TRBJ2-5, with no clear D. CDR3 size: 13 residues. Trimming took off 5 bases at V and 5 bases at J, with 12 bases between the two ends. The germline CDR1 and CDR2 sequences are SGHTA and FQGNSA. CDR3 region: CASSTSLGETQYF. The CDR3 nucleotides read TGTGCCAGCAGCACCTCTCTTGGGGAGACCCAGTACTTC.

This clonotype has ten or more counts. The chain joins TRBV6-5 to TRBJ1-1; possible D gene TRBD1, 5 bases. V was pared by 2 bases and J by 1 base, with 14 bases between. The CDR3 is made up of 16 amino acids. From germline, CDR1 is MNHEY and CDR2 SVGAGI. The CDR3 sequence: CASSYAEGQGNTEAFF. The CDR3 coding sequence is TGTGCCAGCAGTTACGCCGAGGGTCAGGGGAACACTGAAGCTTTCTTT.

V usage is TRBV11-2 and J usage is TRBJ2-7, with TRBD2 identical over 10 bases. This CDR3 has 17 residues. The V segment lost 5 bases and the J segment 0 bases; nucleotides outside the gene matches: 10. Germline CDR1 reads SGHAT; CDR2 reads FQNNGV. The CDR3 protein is CASSLQTSGHLSYEQYF. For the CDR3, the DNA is TGTGCCAGCAGCCTACAGACTAGCGGGCACCTCTCCTACGAGCAGTACTTC.

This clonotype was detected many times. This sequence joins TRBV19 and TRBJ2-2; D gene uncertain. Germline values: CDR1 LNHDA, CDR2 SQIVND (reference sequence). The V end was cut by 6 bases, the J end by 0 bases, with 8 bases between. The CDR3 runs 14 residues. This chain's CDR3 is CASSKVPNTGELFF. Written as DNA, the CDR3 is TGTGCCAGTAGCAAGGTCCCGAACACCGGGGAGCTGTTTTTT.

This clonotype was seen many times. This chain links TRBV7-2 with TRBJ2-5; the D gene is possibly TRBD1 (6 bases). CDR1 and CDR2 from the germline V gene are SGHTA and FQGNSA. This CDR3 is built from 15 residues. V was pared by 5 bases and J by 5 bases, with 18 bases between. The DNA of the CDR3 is TGTGCCAGCAGCCCACGCTCAGGGGAAGGGGAGACCCAGTACTTC. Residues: CASSPRSGEGETQYF.

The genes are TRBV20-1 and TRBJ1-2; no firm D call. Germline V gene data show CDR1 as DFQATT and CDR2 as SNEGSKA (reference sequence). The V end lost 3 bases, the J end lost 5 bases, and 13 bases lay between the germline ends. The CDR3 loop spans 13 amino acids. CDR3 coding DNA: TGCAGTGCTAGCGAAGGGCAGATGTATGGCTACACCTTC. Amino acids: CSASEGQMYGYTF.

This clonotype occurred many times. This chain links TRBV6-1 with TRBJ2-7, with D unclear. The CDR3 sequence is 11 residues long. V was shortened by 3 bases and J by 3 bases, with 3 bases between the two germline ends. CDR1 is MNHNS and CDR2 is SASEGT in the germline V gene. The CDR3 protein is CASSDLYEQYF. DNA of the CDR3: TGTGCCAGCAGTGATCTCTACGAGCAGTACTTC.

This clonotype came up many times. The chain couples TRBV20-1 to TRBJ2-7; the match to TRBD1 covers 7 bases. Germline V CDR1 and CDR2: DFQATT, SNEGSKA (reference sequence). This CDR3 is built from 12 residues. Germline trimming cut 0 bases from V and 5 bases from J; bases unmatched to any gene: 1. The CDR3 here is CSARDRGNEQYF. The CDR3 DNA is TGCAGTGCTAGAGACAGGGGGAACGAGCAGTACTTC.

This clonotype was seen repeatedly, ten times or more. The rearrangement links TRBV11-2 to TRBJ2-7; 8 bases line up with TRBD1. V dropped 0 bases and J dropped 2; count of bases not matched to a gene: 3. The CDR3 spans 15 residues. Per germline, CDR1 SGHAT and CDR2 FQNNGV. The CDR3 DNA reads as TGTGCCAGCAGCTTAGATGGGACAGGAACCTACGAGCAGTACTTC. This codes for CASSLDGTGTYEQYF.

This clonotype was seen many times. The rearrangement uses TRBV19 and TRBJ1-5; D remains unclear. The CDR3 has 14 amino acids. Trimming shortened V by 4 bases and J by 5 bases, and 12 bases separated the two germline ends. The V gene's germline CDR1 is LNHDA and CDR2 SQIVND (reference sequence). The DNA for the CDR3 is TGTGCCAGTAGTAGGGAGCAAGTCTATCAGCCCCAGCATTTT. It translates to CASSREQVYQPQHF.

The CDR3 loop reads CATRGSLGYEQYF. The CDR3 nucleotides read TGTGCCACGAGGGGGTCCTTGGGCTACGAGCAGTACTTC. The chain combines TRBV10-3 with TRBJ2-7; a weak D match, TRBD1 (6 bases). The CDR3 runs to 13 residues. The V end lost 10 bases, the J end lost 3 bases, and 16 bases lay between the germline ends. Per germline, CDR1 ENHRY and CDR2 SYGVKD.

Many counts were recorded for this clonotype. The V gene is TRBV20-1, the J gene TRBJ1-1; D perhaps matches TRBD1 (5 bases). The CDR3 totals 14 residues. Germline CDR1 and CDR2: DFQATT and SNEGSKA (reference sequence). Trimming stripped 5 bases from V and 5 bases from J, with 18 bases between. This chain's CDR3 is CSARTTNKGTEAFF. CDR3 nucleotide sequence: TGCAGTGCTCGGACAACAAACAAAGGGACTGAAGCTTTCTTT.

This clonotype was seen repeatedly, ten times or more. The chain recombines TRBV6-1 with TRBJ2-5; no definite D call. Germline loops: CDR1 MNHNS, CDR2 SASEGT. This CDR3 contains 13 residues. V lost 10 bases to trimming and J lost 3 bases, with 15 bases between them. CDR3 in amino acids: CATASGPKETQYF. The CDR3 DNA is TGTGCCACCGCGTCGGGCCCGAAAGAGACCCAGTACTTC.

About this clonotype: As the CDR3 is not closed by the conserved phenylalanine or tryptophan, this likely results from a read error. The CDR3 DNA sequence: TGTGCCAGCAAAGACCCCGGGACGGGGTATAGCAATCAGCCCCAGCATTCT. As protein: CASKDPGTGYSNQPQHS. This chain links TRBV6-2 or TRBV6-3 with TRBJ1-5, with D possibly being TRBD1 (5 bases). Germline values: CDR1 MNHEY, CDR2 SVGEGT. Trimming removed 7 bases from V and 0 bases from J, with 19 bases in between. The CDR3 consists of 17 residues.

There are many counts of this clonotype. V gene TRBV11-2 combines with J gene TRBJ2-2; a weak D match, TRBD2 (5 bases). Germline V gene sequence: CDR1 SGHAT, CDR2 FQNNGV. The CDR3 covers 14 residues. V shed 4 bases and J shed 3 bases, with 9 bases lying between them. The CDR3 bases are TGTGCCAGCAGCTCTGCGGGCGACACCGGGGAGCTGTTTTTT. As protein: CASSSAGDTGELFF.

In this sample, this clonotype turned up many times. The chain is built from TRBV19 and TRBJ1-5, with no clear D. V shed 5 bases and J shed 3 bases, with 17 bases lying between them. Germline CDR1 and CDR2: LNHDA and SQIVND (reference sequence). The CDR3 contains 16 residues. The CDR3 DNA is TGTGCCAGTAGTTTTTTTGGACTTAAGGCCAATCAGCCCCAGCATTTT. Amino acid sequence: CASSFFGLKANQPQHF.